Presented here are 13 T cell receptor beta chains from one specimen sequenced in a study of blood T cell repertoires in COVID-19. The repertoire was sequenced with immunoSEQ multiplex PCR; TCRdb's copy has only in-frame clones and lacks some. Among almost 55,000 clones listed, over 75% were seen once. Sequenced material: peripheral blood. These receptors originate from a man aged 50 to 59 with active COVID-19.

V gene TRBV7-2 combines with J gene TRBJ2-1, with TRBD1 matching over 8 bases. The junction had 12 bases not matched to a gene; V was cut back by 5 bases and J by 6 bases. Per the germline V gene, CDR1 is SGHTA and CDR2 is FQGNSA. The CDR3 loop spans 16 amino acids. The CDR3 region is CASSPHSDRASNEQFF. CDR3 nucleotide sequence: TGTGCCAGCAGCCCCCACTCGGACAGGGCGAGCAATGAGCAGTTCTTC.

The genes are TRBV25-1 and TRBJ1-1; D gene uncertain. The V end was cut by 4 bases, the J end by 5 bases, with 11 bases between. The CDR3 has 13 residues. Germline CDR1 is MGHDK and CDR2 is SYGVNS. The CDR3 nucleotides read TGTGCCAGCAGTGCGCAGAACCCAACTGAAGCTTTCTTT. Translated: CASSAQNPTEAFF. Complete variable domain (other parts from reference TRBV25-1 and TRBJ1-1): EADIYQTPRYLVIGTGKKITLECSQTMGHDKMYWYQQDPGMELHLIHYSYGVNSTEKGDLSSESTVSRIRTEHFPLTLESARPSHTSQYLCASSAQNPTEAFFGQGTRLTVV.

The chain recombines TRBV3-1 (or the pseudogene TRBV3-2) with TRBJ2-5, with D hard to call. V gave up 4 bases and J gave up 5 bases, with 8 bases separating them. The CDR3 extends over 12 amino acids. Germline lookup yields CDR1 LGHDT and CDR2 YNNKEL (reference sequence). This chain's CDR3 is CASSPKPETQYF. As DNA, the CDR3 is TGTGCCAGCAGCCCGAAGCCGGAGACCCAGTACTTC.

V and J are TRBV2 and TRBJ2-5, with a tentative D call TRBD1 (6 bases). The CDR3 has 16 residues. The germline V and J ends were trimmed by 1 base and 5 bases, with 17 bases remaining between them. The V gene's germline CDR1 is SNHLY and CDR2 FYNNEI. CDR3 loop: CASSEVWQGSAETQYF. The CDR3 nucleotides are TGTGCCAGCAGTGAAGTTTGGCAGGGGAGTGCGGAGACCCAGTACTTC.

Only a few counts were recorded for this clone. The genes are TRBV19 and TRBJ2-2; 9 bases align to TRBD2. V dropped 5 bases and J dropped 4; count of bases not matched to a gene: 14. Germline CDR1 is LNHDA and CDR2 is SQIVND (reference sequence). CDR3 length equals 18 residues. CDR3 loop: CASSQEPLGTSFTGELFF. As DNA, the CDR3 is TGTGCCAGTAGTCAAGAACCCCTGGGGACTAGCTTCACCGGGGAGCTGTTTTTT. Drawing the rest from reference TRBV19 and TRBJ2-2, the complete variable domain is DGGITQSPKYLFRKEGQNVTLSCEQNLNHDAMYWYRQDPGQGLRLIYYSQIVNDFQKGDIAEGYSVSREKKESFPLTVTSAQKNPTAFYLCASSQEPLGTSFTGELFFGEGSRLTVL.

The chain links TRBV9 to TRBJ2-5, with 8 nucleotides matching TRBD2. J was trimmed by 4 bases and V by 0 bases; bases with no gene match: 2. The germline V gene has CDR1 SGDLS and CDR2 YYNGEE. This CDR3 is built from 14 residues. The CDR3 DNA reads as TGTGCCAGCAGCGTAGATCGGGGGGGAGAGACCCAGTACTTC. The encoded protein is CASSVDRGGETQYF.

The CDR3: CASMMGGSGNTIYF. CDR3 bases: TGTGCCAGTATGATGGGGGGCTCTGGAAACACCATATATTTT. This chain uses TRBV19 with TRBJ1-3, with a tentative D call TRBD1 (5 bases). Between the trimmed V and J ends, which lost 7 bases and 0 bases, there was a span of 10 bases. CDR1 LNHDA and CDR2 SQIVND come from the germline V gene (reference sequence). This CDR3 has 14 residues.

This chain connects TRBV2 to TRBJ1-1; a weak D match, TRBD1 (6 bases). The CDR3 spans 14 residues. The V end was cut by 6 bases, the J end by 8 bases, with 19 bases between. Germline-derived CDR1 and CDR2 are SNHLY and FYNNEI. CDR3 DNA: TGTGCCAGCAGAGACAGACAGGCCCGAGGGGAAGCTTTCTTT. Translating gives CASRDRQARGEAFF.

V and J are TRBV7-2 and TRBJ2-3; 11 nucleotides line up with TRBD1. The CDR3 runs 16 residues. Germline lookup yields CDR1 SGHTA and CDR2 FQGNSA. V lost 5 bases and J lost 0; bases outside the gene matches: 4. In nucleotides, the CDR3 is TGTGCCAGCAGCGGAGGGACAGGGGGTAGCACAGATACGCAGTATTTT. Protein product: CASSGGTGGSTDTQYF.

The rearrangement uses TRBV6-5 and TRBJ2-7; a possible D gene is TRBD1 (6 bases). V lost 2 bases to trimming and J lost 0 bases, with 8 bases between them. This CDR3 has 14 residues. Germline CDR1 MNHEY, CDR2 SVGAGI. The CDR3 reads CASSYLRGSYEQYF. The CDR3 DNA sequence: TGTGCCAGCAGTTACCTCAGGGGCTCCTACGAGCAGTACTTC.

The genes are TRBV6-2 or TRBV6-3 and TRBJ2-1, with 15 positions matching TRBD2. After removal of 0 bases from V and 8 bases from J, the junction contained 11 bases not matched to a gene. The germline gives CDR1 MNHEY, CDR2 SVGEGT. The CDR3 length is 19 residues. CDR3 loop: CASSYSSRTSGGALDEQFF. The DNA for the CDR3 is TGTGCCAGCAGTTACTCCTCGCGGACTAGCGGGGGGGCCTTAGATGAGCAGTTCTTC.

The chain couples TRBV18 to TRBJ1-2, with 7 nucleotides matching TRBD1. The CDR3 length is 17 residues. V gave up 4 bases and J gave up 0 bases; unmatched junction bases: 11. CDR1 is KGHSH and CDR2 is LQKENI in the germline V gene. CDR3 in DNA: TGTGCCAGCTCACGAGGACAGGCCCTTATAACTAACTATGGCTACACCTTC. Amino acids: CASSRGQALITNYGYTF.

The chain couples TRBV30 to TRBJ1-1; D gene ambiguous. From germline, CDR1 is GTSNPN and CDR2 SVGIG (reference sequence). V was clipped by 0 bases and J by 7 bases, with 15 bases between them. The CDR3 extends over 14 amino acids. CDR3 amino acids: CAWSVLRRRIEAFF. As DNA, the CDR3 is TGTGCCTGGAGTGTTCTTCGGCGGCGAATTGAAGCTTTCTTT. Looking up the rest from reference TRBV30 and TRBJ1-1 gives the full variable domain: SQTIHQWPATLVQPVGSPLSLECTVEGTSNPNLYWYRQAAGRGLQLLFYSVGIGQISSEVPQNLSASRPQDRQFILSSKKLLLSDSGFYLCAWSVLRRRIEAFFGQGTRLTVV.